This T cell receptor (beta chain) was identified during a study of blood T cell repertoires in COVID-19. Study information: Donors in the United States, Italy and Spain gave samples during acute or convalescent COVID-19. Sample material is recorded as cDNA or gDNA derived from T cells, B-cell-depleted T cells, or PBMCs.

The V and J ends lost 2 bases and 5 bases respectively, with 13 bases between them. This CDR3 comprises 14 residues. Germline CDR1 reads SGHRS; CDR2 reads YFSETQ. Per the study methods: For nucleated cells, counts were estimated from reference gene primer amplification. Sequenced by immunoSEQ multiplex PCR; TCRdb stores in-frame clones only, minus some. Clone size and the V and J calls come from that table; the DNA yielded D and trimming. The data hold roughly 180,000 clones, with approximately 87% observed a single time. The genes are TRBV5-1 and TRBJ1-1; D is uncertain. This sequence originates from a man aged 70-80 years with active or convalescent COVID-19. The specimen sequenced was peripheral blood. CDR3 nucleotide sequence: TGCGCCAGCAGCTTCGTCGGTGGAGGGACTGAAGCTTTCTTT. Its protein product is CASSFVGGGTEAFF.